Listed below are T cell receptor beta chains from one sample, sequenced in a study of cytomegalovirus exposure and HLA in healthy donors. Libraries were prepared by immunoSEQ multiplex PCR; TCRdb keeps only in-frame clonotypes and omits some of them. This sample's table has tens of thousands of clones. The source material was PBMCs. The receptors were sampled from a man aged 35-49 years in good health and CMV-seronegative. Both conserved end residues are part of each CDR3. A D gene is named only where the DNA matches it firmly.

V	D	J	DNA	CDR3
TRBV6-1	NA	TRBJ1-3	TGTGCCAGCTTCGGGGGGCCCGGGGGAGGAAACACCATATATTTT	CASFGGPGGGNTIYF
TRBV6-5	TRBD1	TRBJ1-2	TGTGCCAGCAGAAAAACAGGGGGCGGCTATGGCTACACCTTC	CASRKTGGGYGYTF
TRBV6-1	TRBD1	TRBJ2-4	TGTGCCAGTATGACAGGGGGGTCCAAAAACATTCAGTACTTC	CASMTGGSKNIQYF
TRBV29-1	NA	TRBJ2-5	TGCAGCGTTGAAGATCAAGGAACAGGGTCTTGGGAGACCCAGTACTTC	CSVEDQGTGSWETQYF
TRBV14	NA	TRBJ1-6	TGTGCCAGCAGCCACGGGGTCCTTAGAAATTCACCCCTCCACTTT	CASSHGVLRNSPLHF
TRBV5-4	TRBD2	TRBJ2-5	TGTGCCAGCAGCTTGGAGCGGGGGGGCCGCCCCGAGACCCAGTACTTC	CASSLERGGRPETQYF
TRBV28	TRBD1	TRBJ2-7	TGTGCCAGCAGCCTTCAGGGGGCGGTCGAGCAGTACTTC	CASSLQGAVEQYF
TRBV30	TRBD1	TRBJ2-4	TGTGCCTGGGGCAGGGGGCGCGGTAACATTCAGTACTTC	CAWGRGRGNIQYF
TRBV6-4	TRBD2	TRBJ2-3	TGTGCCAGCAGTGACGGGACTAGCGGGGGCACAGATACGCAGTATTTT	CASSDGTSGGTDTQYF
TRBV12-5	NA	TRBJ2-1	TGTGCTAGTGGGAGATTTGGAGGGGATATCAAAAGCTCCTACAATGAGCAGTTCTTC	CASGRFGGDIKSSYNEQFF
TRBV11-2	NA	TRBJ2-5	TGTGCCAGCAGCTTAGGGTTTGGGACAAACCAAGAGACCCAGTACTTC	CASSLGFGTNQETQYF
TRBV6-5	TRBD2	TRBJ2-7	TGTGCCAGCAGTTACGTCAGGGAGGGCTACGAGCAGTACTTC	CASSYVREGYEQYF
TRBV30	NA	TRBJ1-1	TGTGCCTGGAGGAACCGGCGGCGGGTGAACACTGAAGCTTTCTTT	CAWRNRRRVNTEAFF
TRBV5-1	NA	TRBJ1-6	TGCGCCAGCAGCTTGTCCTCAGGATCGGGGTCACCCCTCCACTTT	CASSLSSGSGSPLHF
TRBV7-2	NA	TRBJ2-2	TGTGCCAGCAAAACCCAGGGGGGCCTATTGGCCGGGGAGCTGTTTTTT	CASKTQGGLLAGELFF
TRBV5-1	NA	TRBJ2-5	TGCGCCAGCAGCTTGGTGGCGGCTAGCGCAGAGACCCAGTACTTC	CASSLVAASAETQYF
TRBV6-1	NA	TRBJ2-2	TGTGCCAGCAGTGCTACCGGGGAGCTGTTTTTT	CASSATGELFF
TRBV4-1	NA	TRBJ1-1	TGCGCCAGCAGGCTAGATCCAAGGAACACTGAAGCTTTCTTT	CASRLDPRNTEAFF
TRBV11-2	NA	TRBJ1-1	TGTGCCAGCAGCGCCGTATCAGGGGCTATGCTCGAAGCTTTCTTT	CASSAVSGAMLEAFF
TRBV28	TRBD2	TRBJ2-7	TGTGCCAGCACCCGGGGGGGGGACGTCCTCTACGAGCAGTACTTC	CASTRGGDVLYEQYF
TRBV7-9	TRBD1	TRBJ2-1	TGTGCCACTCCAGAGGCAGGACAGGATATCCTATTCTCCTACAATGAGCAGTTCTTC	CATPEAGQDILFSYNEQFF
TRBV5-1	NA	TRBJ2-3	TGCGCCAGCAGTAAGCGACCCACCGGCACAGATACGCAGTATTTT	CASSKRPTGTDTQYF
TRBV30	NA	TRBJ2-1	TGTGCCTCAGGACAGCTAGCCTCCTACAATGAGCAGTTCTTC	CASGQLASYNEQFF
TRBV4-1	NA	TRBJ2-7	TGCGCCAGCAGCCAAGGGCCACGGTCTGGGAGCTACGAGCAGTACTTC	CASSQGPRSGSYEQYF
TRBV6-1	TRBD1	TRBJ2-3	TGTGCCAGCAGTGAAGTCAGGGGGCGCGGAACAGATACGCAGTATTTT	CASSEVRGRGTDTQYF
TRBV18	NA	TRBJ1-5	TGTGCCAGCTCCCCTCAGGGAGGACAGCCCCAGCATTTT	CASSPQGGQPQHF